This entry describes one TCR beta chain. CDR3 size: 14 residues. V lost 4 bases, J lost 8 bases, and 10 bases stayed unmatched. Germline CDR1 SGHDN, CDR2 FVKESK. These data originate in a study of blood T cell repertoires in COVID-19. Study-level background: Acute and convalescent COVID-19 samples came from the United States, Italy and Spain. Sources were T cells, B-cell-depleted T cells, or PBMCs; the material itself was cDNA or gDNA.

Participants were aged about 18 to 100 years from around 25 US areas. Original methodology: Using reference gene primer amplification, nucleated cell counts were estimated. The repertoire was sequenced with immunoSEQ multiplex PCR; TCRdb's copy has only in-frame clones and lacks some. V, J and clone size were drawn from that table, and D and trimming were deduced from the DNA. Altogether 250,000 to 350,000 clones are present, about 85% being singletons, with the ten largest covering 4.5% to 7%. J is TRBJ2-7 and V is TRBV14, with 8 nucleotides matching TRBD2. The sequence derives from a woman in her twenties or thirties who had recovered from COVID-19. Sequenced material: PBMCs or T cells enriched from blood (not recorded which). For the CDR3, the DNA is TGTGCCAGCAGCCCGCGGGGGGTTACCGTTCAGCAGTACTTC. Its translation is CASSPRGVTVQQYF.